The 24 T cell receptor beta chains below were found in one sample sequenced in a study of blood T cell repertoires in COVID-19. Sequenced by immunoSEQ multiplex PCR; TCRdb stores in-frame clones only, minus some. Here the sample spans 160,000 or so clones, around four fifths being singletons. The specimen was PBMCs or T cells enriched from blood (not recorded which). The receptors were gathered from a woman between 50 and 59 years old who had recovered from COVID-19.

V gene TRBV7-9 combines with J gene TRBJ2-5; maybe TRBD1 (6 bases). Trimming shortened V by 5 bases and J by 4 bases, and 17 bases separated the two germline ends. CDR1 and CDR2 from the germline V gene are SEHNR and FQNEAQ (reference sequence). The CDR3 is 15 residues long. The CDR3 sequence: CASSQGHRGIETQYF. The CDR3 coding sequence is TGTGCCAGCAGCCAGGGACACCGAGGGATAGAGACCCAGTACTTC.

The chain uses TRBV5-1 and TRBJ2-6; a weak D match, TRBD2 (5 bases). CDR3 length: 17 residues. Trimming shortened V by 0 bases and J by 1 base, and 11 bases separated the two germline ends. Germline loops: CDR1 SGHRS, CDR2 YFSETQ. As DNA, the CDR3 is TGCGCCAGCAGCTTGGCCGGGGTGGGGTCTGGGGCCAACGTCCTGACTTTC. Translated: CASSLAGVGSGANVLTF.

This clone was found a few times. The gene calls are TRBV9 and TRBJ2-5; no definite D call. The CDR3 has 13 amino acids. The V and J ends lost 6 bases and 7 bases respectively, with 16 bases between them. Germline V lookup: CDR1 SGDLS, CDR2 YYNGEE. CDR3 protein: CASMAGPVGTQYF. The CDR3 coding sequence is TGTGCCAGCATGGCAGGCCCTGTGGGGACCCAGTACTTC.

V gene TRBV5-1 combines with J gene TRBJ1-3, with D unresolved. Trimming left V 7 bases short and J 2 bases short, with 7 bases between. Germline V gene data show CDR1 as SGHRS and CDR2 as YFSETQ. The CDR3 consists of 12 residues. CDR3 nucleotide sequence: TGCGCCAGCTCTAAGCCTGGAAACACCATATATTTT. This codes for CASSKPGNTIYF.

The J gene is TRBJ1-1, the V gene TRBV12-3 or TRBV12-4; unclear D gene. V gave up 5 bases and J gave up 0 bases, with 7 bases separating them. The CDR3 consists of 13 residues. CDR3 nucleotides: TGTGCCAGCAGTCCCGGAGTGAACACTGAAGCTTTCTTT. Translated: CASSPGVNTEAFF.

The V call is TRBV27, the J call TRBJ2-3, with TRBD2 identical over 10 bases. Unmatched junction bases numbered 9, after V lost 3 bases and J lost 6 bases. Germline CDR1 reads MNHEY; CDR2 reads SMNVEV (reference sequence). This CDR3 spans 16 amino acids. The CDR3 spells CASSFLASGSSDTQYF. As DNA, the CDR3 is TGTGCCAGCAGTTTTTTGGCTAGCGGGAGTTCGGATACGCAGTATTTT.

This chain joins TRBV7-2 and TRBJ2-7, with 7 bases that match TRBD2. V was clipped by 4 bases and J by 6 bases; unmatched bases: 6. Germline V gene data show CDR1 as SGHTA and CDR2 as FQGNSA. The CDR3 runs 13 residues. The CDR3 loop is CASSSGWGGEQYF. The CDR3 nucleotides read TGTGCCAGCAGCTCTGGGTGGGGGGGCGAGCAGTACTTC. Drawing the rest from reference TRBV7-2 and TRBJ2-7, the complete variable domain is GAGVSQSPSNKVTEKGKDVELRCDPISGHTALYWYRQSLGQGLEFLIYFQGNSAPDKSGLPSDRFSAERTGGSVSTLTIQRTQQEDSAVYLCASSSGWGGEQYFGPGTRLTVT.

This chain links TRBV2 with TRBJ2-1; 9 nucleotides align to TRBD2. There are 13 residues in the CDR3. V lost 3 bases, J lost 7 bases, and 1 base stayed unmatched. The germline CDR1 and CDR2 sequences are SNHLY and FYNNEI. CDR3 in amino acids: CASSETSGNEQFF. DNA for the CDR3: TGTGCCAGCAGTGAGACTAGCGGAAATGAGCAGTTCTTC.

The chain employs TRBV7-9 and TRBJ1-6, with TRBD1 matching 8 bases. Germline V lookup: CDR1 SEHNR, CDR2 FQNEAQ (reference sequence). The V gene end was trimmed by 5 bases and the J gene end by 9 bases; junction bases not matched to a gene: 15. This CDR3 is built from 17 residues. The CDR3 DNA sequence: TGTGCCAGCAGCGTGGCCAGGGGGCGCGTCGGCTCTTCACCCCTCCACTTT. This gives the protein CASSVARGRVGSSPLHF.

The chain links TRBV6-5 to TRBJ2-5; 7 nucleotides match TRBD1. The J segment lost 5 bases and the V segment lost 6 bases, leaving 6 bases of the junction unmatched. Germline-derived CDR1 and CDR2 are MNHEY and SVGAGI. This CDR3 spans 13 amino acids. The CDR3 DNA reads TGTGCCAGCAGACCGACAGGGCGGGAGACCCAGTACTTC. This encodes CASRPTGRETQYF.

This clone occurred once. V is TRBV7-2 and J is TRBJ1-5; 8 bases are a match to TRBD1. This CDR3 region has 17 residues. After removal of 6 bases from V and 0 bases from J, the junction contained 10 bases not matched to a gene. CDR1 SGHTA and CDR2 FQGNSA come from the germline V gene. For the CDR3, the DNA is TGTGCCAGCAGTCCTCAGGGGGCCATCAATAGCAATCAGCCCCAGCATTTT. Translating gives CASSPQGAINSNQPQHF. The entire variable domain, with the rest obtained from reference TRBV7-2 and TRBJ1-5, is as follows: GAGVSQSPSNKVTEKGKDVELRCDPISGHTALYWYRQSLGQGLEFLIYFQGNSAPDKSGLPSDRFSAERTGGSVSTLTIQRTQQEDSAVYLCASSPQGAINSNQPQHFGDGTRLSIL.

The CDR3 here is CASSLGDYRASQYF. Here the CDR3 DNA reads TGTGCCAGCAGCTTAGGGGATTACAGGGCGAGTCAGTATTTT. This chain connects TRBV28 to TRBJ2-3, with D possibly matching TRBD1 (6 bases). Germline values: CDR1 MDHEN, CDR2 SYDVKM. V was cut by 6 bases and J by 12 bases, with 22 bases left in between. The CDR3 is 14 residues long.

The rearrangement uses TRBV28 and TRBJ1-4, with 10 bases lining up with TRBD1. The V segment lost 5 bases and the J segment 0 bases; nucleotides outside the gene matches: 3. This CDR3 has 16 residues. The V gene's germline CDR1 is MDHEN and CDR2 SYDVKM. CDR3 loop: CASSRDRGATNEKLFF. The CDR3 nucleotides read TGTGCCAGCAGTCGGGACAGGGGTGCAACTAATGAAAAACTGTTTTTT.

This clone was seen just once. The J gene is TRBJ1-1, the V gene TRBV3-1 (or the pseudogene TRBV3-2); D gene ambiguous. Trimming took off 1 base at V and 1 base at J, with 7 bases between the two ends. The CDR3 extends over 14 amino acids. The germline V gene has CDR1 LGHDT and CDR2 YNNKEL (reference sequence). The CDR3, as DNA: TGTGCCAGCAGCCAAGTGTTAGAGAACACTGAAGCTTTCTTT. The encoded protein is CASSQVLENTEAFF.

The genes are TRBV2 and TRBJ1-1, with D possibly matching TRBD1 (6 bases). Trimming shortened V by 6 bases and J by 6 bases, and 17 bases separated the two germline ends. Germline CDR1 is SNHLY and CDR2 is FYNNEI. CDR3 length equals 14 residues. The CDR3 coding sequence is TGTGCCAGCAGGGGACCGACAGGTAACCCTGAAGCTTTCTTT. Translated: CASRGPTGNPEAFF.

In this sample, this clone turned up a few times. The chain couples TRBV19 to TRBJ2-3, with 9 bases fitting TRBD2. Unmatched junction bases numbered 5, after V lost 3 bases and J lost 4 bases. This CDR3 has 15 residues. Per the germline V gene, CDR1 is LNHDA and CDR2 is SQIVND (reference sequence). The CDR3, as DNA: TGTGCCAGTAGTATGGGCGGGAGGGCCCCAGATACGCAGTATTTT. This translates into CASSMGGRAPDTQYF. The whole variable domain, filled in from reference TRBV19 and TRBJ2-3, reads DGGITQSPKYLFRKEGQNVTLSCEQNLNHDAMYWYRQDPGQGLRLIYYSQIVNDFQKGDIAEGYSVSREKKESFPLTVTSAQKNPTAFYLCASSMGGRAPDTQYFGPGTRLTVL.

J is TRBJ2-5 and V is TRBV19, with TRBD2 identical over 7 bases. V shed 2 bases and J 4 bases; nucleotides not matched to a gene: 7. Germline V gene data show CDR1 as LNHDA and CDR2 as SQIVND (reference sequence). This CDR3 region has 15 residues. CDR3 bases: TGTGCCAGTAGTATATCGGGGGGTGGGGTAGAGACCCAGTACTTC. Protein: CASSISGGGVETQYF. The full variable domain, completed using reference TRBV19 and TRBJ2-5, is DGGITQSPKYLFRKEGQNVTLSCEQNLNHDAMYWYRQDPGQGLRLIYYSQIVNDFQKGDIAEGYSVSREKKESFPLTVTSAQKNPTAFYLCASSISGGGVETQYFGPGTRLLVL.

Only a few counts were recorded for this clone. The chain combines TRBV7-9 with TRBJ2-7; TRBD2 aligns across 10 bases. CDR3 size: 16 residues. V dropped 0 bases and J dropped 5; count of bases not matched to a gene: 7. Germline CDR1 is SEHNR and CDR2 is FQNEAQ (reference sequence). CDR3 loop: CASSLARPSGSHEQYF. The CDR3 nucleotides read TGTGCCAGCAGCTTAGCGAGGCCTAGCGGGAGCCACGAGCAGTACTTC.

The chain uses TRBV25-1 and TRBJ1-2, with TRBD1 matching 8 bases. The CDR3 is 15 residues long. From germline, CDR1 is MGHDK and CDR2 SYGVNS. V was pared by 3 bases and J by 6 bases, with 9 bases of the junction left unmatched. CDR3: CASSDLAGGAHGYTF. CDR3 bases: TGTGCCAGCAGTGATCTCGCAGGGGGCGCGCATGGCTACACCTTC.

This chain uses TRBV5-1 with TRBJ2-1; TRBD1 agrees at 8 bases. The germline CDR1 and CDR2 sequences are SGHRS and YFSETQ. Unmatched junction bases numbered 3, after V lost 0 bases and J lost 4 bases. The CDR3 is 15 residues long. The chain's CDR3 is CASSLEGQGYNEQFF. CDR3 sequence (DNA): TGCGCCAGCAGCTTGGAAGGACAGGGATACAATGAGCAGTTCTTC.

The DNA of the CDR3 is TGCGCCAGCAGCTTATTCGGGTCGCCCGGGGAGCTGTTTTTT. Translating gives CASSLFGSPGELFF. This rearrangement joins TRBV5-1 to TRBJ2-2; D gene unclear. V was clipped by 2 bases and J by 6 bases, with 11 bases between them. The CDR3 extends over 14 amino acids. Per germline, CDR1 SGHRS and CDR2 YFSETQ.

The V and J genes are TRBV10-3 and TRBJ2-5; 7 bases fit TRBD2. CDR3 length: 15 residues. V trimming: 4 bases; J trimming: 4 bases; junction bases outside the gene matches: 9. Germline V gene lookup returns CDR1 ENHRY and CDR2 SYGVKD. CDR3 bases: TGTGCCATCAGTGTACCGGGAGGCGGGGGAGAGACCCAGTACTTC. It codes for CAISVPGGGGETQYF.

The gene calls are TRBV2 and TRBJ2-1; D ambiguous. V shed 6 bases and J shed 0 bases, with 6 bases lying between them. The CDR3 extends over 13 amino acids. Germline V gene lookup returns CDR1 SNHLY and CDR2 FYNNEI. The CDR3 DNA reads TGTGCCAGCAGGGAGAGCTCCTACAATGAGCAGTTCTTC. It is translated as CASRESSYNEQFF.

The genes are TRBV19 and TRBJ2-6; D may be TRBD1 (6 bases). The germline gives CDR1 LNHDA, CDR2 SQIVND (reference sequence). The CDR3 is 16 residues long. V was shortened by 8 bases and J by 0 bases, with 14 bases between the two germline ends. The CDR3 loop is CASSRDTFSGANVLTF. DNA of the CDR3: TGTGCCAGTTCTCGGGACACCTTCTCTGGGGCCAACGTCCTGACTTTC.